A single sample gave rise to the 20 T cell receptor beta chains below, sequenced in a study of blood T cell repertoires in COVID-19. The table came from immunoSEQ multiplex PCR; TCRdb's copy has only in-frame clones and leaves some out. The sample gives about 88,000 clones, under 90% of which show up once; about 15% is in the top ten. Sequenced input: peripheral blood. The source of these receptors is a woman between 65 and 79 years old with acute or convalescent COVID-19.

This chain joins TRBV18 and TRBJ1-5; perhaps TRBD1 as D (5 bases). The CDR3 has 15 amino acids. Trimming left V 2 bases short and J 6 bases short, with 14 bases between. Germline CDR1 and CDR2: KGHSH and LQKENI. This CDR3 reads CASSPSARGGQPQHF. For the CDR3, the DNA is TGTGCCAGCTCACCATCCGCTAGGGGAGGTCAGCCCCAGCATTTT. The whole variable domain, remainder taken from reference TRBV18 and TRBJ1-5, is NAGVMQNPRHLVRRRGQEARLRCSPMKGHSHVYWYRQLPEEGLKFMVYLQKENIIDESGMPKERFSAEFPKEGPSILRIQQVVRGDSAAYFCASSPSARGGQPQHFGDGTRLSIL.

The V gene is TRBV5-1, the J gene TRBJ2-3; perhaps TRBD2 as D (7 bases). The CDR3 is 14 amino acids. Trimming pared 0 bases from V and 4 bases from J, leaving 9 bases between. Per germline, CDR1 SGHRS and CDR2 YFSETQ. The CDR3 reads CASSLEGGADTQYF. The CDR3 nucleotides read TGCGCCAGCAGCTTGGAAGGGGGGGCAGATACGCAGTATTTT.

This chain joins TRBV6-1 and TRBJ1-3; TRBD1 might be the D (6 bases). V lost 4 bases to trimming and J lost 0 bases, with 13 bases between them. CDR3 length: 16 residues. Looked up from germline, CDR1 is MNHNS and CDR2 is SASEGT. The CDR3 nucleotides are TGTGCCAGCAGTGGGGGTTACAGGGCCTCTGGAAACACCATATATTTT. It translates to CASSGGYRASGNTIYF.

The chain combines TRBV19 with TRBJ2-3; 11 nucleotides match TRBD2. The germline gives CDR1 LNHDA, CDR2 SQIVND (reference sequence). CDR3 length: 15 residues. V was pared by 5 bases and J by 1 base, with 2 bases of the junction left unmatched. CDR3 nucleotides: TGTGCCAGTAGTTATAGCGGGGGGGGCACAGATACGCAGTATTTT. Translation: CASSYSGGGTDTQYF.

The rearrangement uses TRBV7-9 and TRBJ2-3; perhaps TRBD2 as D (7 bases). In germline, CDR1 is SEHNR, CDR2 FQNEAQ (reference sequence). This CDR3 region has 17 residues. With 3 bases removed from V and 4 bases from J, the gap between germline ends came to 20 bases. The CDR3 nucleotides are TGTGCCAGCAGCTTCGATAGGGGGGGGCTCCTGGCAGATACGCAGTATTTT. Its translation: CASSFDRGGLLADTQYF. Variable domain in full (rest from reference TRBV7-9 and TRBJ2-3): DTGVSQNPRHKITKRGQNVTFRCDPISEHNRLYWYRQTLGQGPEFLTYFQNEAQLEKSRLLSDRFSAERPKGSFSTLEIQRTEQGDSAMYLCASSFDRGGLLADTQYFGPGTRLTVL.

This clone was detected once. J is TRBJ2-7 and V is TRBV5-1; TRBD2 might be the D (5 bases). Between the trimmed V and J ends, which lost 0 bases and 7 bases, there was a span of 11 bases. The CDR3 totals 13 residues. The germline V gene encodes CDR1 SGHRS and CDR2 YFSETQ. Here the CDR3 DNA reads TGCGCCAGCAGCTTGGAGGGCGGGTGGGAGCAGTACGTC. It encodes CASSLEGGWEQYV.

V and J are TRBV7-9 and TRBJ2-1, with 7 positions matching TRBD2. V shed 5 bases and J 8 bases; nucleotides not matched to a gene: 15. Germline CDR1 is SEHNR and CDR2 is FQNEAQ (reference sequence). The CDR3 is made up of 16 amino acids. The DNA of the CDR3 is TGTGCCAGCAGCCTCGCCGGGACTAACCTCCTCGATGAGCAGTTCTTC. This encodes CASSLAGTNLLDEQFF.

The chain combines TRBV6-5 with TRBJ1-2; TRBD1 matches at 10 bases. Germline CDR1 MNHEY, CDR2 SVGAGI. The CDR3 runs to 15 residues. Trimming removed 2 bases from V and 4 bases from J; junction bases left unmatched: 4. The CDR3 here is CASSYDRGPSYGYTF. The CDR3 DNA reads TGTGCCAGCAGTTACGACAGGGGGCCTAGCTATGGCTACACCTTC.

This clone was found once. As DNA, the CDR3 is TGTGCCAGCAGCCAAGGACTAGCGGGATTTCAAGAGACCCAGTACTTC. This sequence encodes CASSQGLAGFQETQYF. The chain links TRBV3-1 (or the pseudogene TRBV3-2) to TRBJ2-5, with 11 bases matching TRBD2. This CDR3 has 16 amino acids. Germline CDR1 and CDR2: LGHDT and YNNKEL (reference sequence). Trimming removed 1 base from V and 2 bases from J; junction bases left unmatched: 3.

J is TRBJ2-5 and V is TRBV3-1 (or the pseudogene TRBV3-2), with 12 bases matching TRBD2. In germline, CDR1 is LGHDT, CDR2 YNNKEL (reference sequence). The CDR3 extends over 18 amino acids. V trimming: 5 bases; J trimming: 4 bases; junction bases outside the gene matches: 14. The CDR3 is CASSSRTSGTTLRETQYF. For the CDR3, the DNA is TGTGCCAGCAGCTCCAGGACTAGCGGGACCACCTTAAGAGAGACCCAGTACTTC.

The chain is built from TRBV28 and TRBJ2-3, with 14 bases lining up with TRBD2. V was clipped by 3 bases and J by 1 base; unmatched bases: 6. This CDR3 spans 18 amino acids. Germline CDR1 is MDHEN and CDR2 is SYDVKM. CDR3: CASSLTSGGVSRTDTQYF. In DNA, the CDR3 is TGTGCCAGCAGTTTGACTAGCGGGGGGGTGAGCCGCACAGATACGCAGTATTTT.

The V gene is TRBV9, the J gene TRBJ1-3; 7 bases fit TRBD1. This CDR3 has 17 amino acids. Per germline, CDR1 SGDLS and CDR2 YYNGEE. The trim removed 0 bases at V and 0 bases at J, leaving 6 bases unmatched. The chain's CDR3 is CASSVEVEGASGNTIYF. CDR3 coding DNA: TGTGCCAGCAGCGTAGAAGTCGAGGGGGCCTCTGGAAACACCATATATTTT.

This chain connects TRBV28 to TRBJ1-4, with 10 bases that match TRBD1. The CDR3 has 14 amino acids. Germline-derived CDR1 and CDR2 are MDHEN and SYDVKM. V lost 6 bases and J lost 9; bases outside the gene matches: 7. CDR3 coding DNA: TGTGCCAGCAGACCGGACAGGGGGTTCAAAAAACTGTTTTTT. Encoded protein: CASRPDRGFKKLFF.

This rearrangement joins TRBV11-3 to TRBJ2-2, with a weak D call TRBD1 (6 bases). V lost 1 base to trimming and J lost 3 bases, with 9 bases between them. CDR3 size: 15 residues. Germline V gene sequence: CDR1 SGHNT, CDR2 YENEEA. CDR3 DNA: TGTGCCAGCAGCTTAGGGGCAGGGGACACCGGGGAGCTGTTTTTT. It yields the protein CASSLGAGDTGELFF.

This sequence joins TRBV28 and TRBJ1-2; D unresolved. The germline CDR1 and CDR2 sequences are MDHEN and SYDVKM. The ends were cut back, 6 bases at V and 4 bases at J, with 12 bases in the middle. The CDR3 extends over 13 amino acids. The CDR3 spells CASRYTRGYGYTF. The CDR3 DNA follows: TGTGCCAGCAGATATACCAGAGGCTATGGCTACACCTTC.

The J gene is TRBJ2-1, the V gene TRBV3-1 (or the pseudogene TRBV3-2); 16 bases are shared with TRBD2. Unmatched junction bases numbered 8, after V lost 4 bases and J lost 8 bases. Germline assignment: CDR1 LGHDT and CDR2 YNNKEL (reference sequence). The length of the CDR3 is 17 residues. CDR3 sequence reads: CASSLGTSGGAWDEQFF. CDR3 nucleotides: TGTGCCAGCAGCCTCGGGACTAGCGGGGGGGCGTGGGATGAGCAGTTCTTC.

The chain carries TRBV19 and TRBJ2-7; 9 bases match TRBD1. The J segment lost 2 bases and the V segment lost 4 bases, leaving 9 bases of the junction unmatched. CDR1 is LNHDA and CDR2 is SQIVND in the germline V gene (reference sequence). CDR3 length: 16 amino acids. This CDR3 reads CASSTLTGGEPYEQYV. The CDR3 nucleotides are TGTGCCAGTAGTACCCTTACAGGGGGCGAGCCCTACGAGCAGTACGTC.

This clone was recorded a few times. The rearrangement uses TRBV7-9 and TRBJ2-2; D possibly corresponds to TRBD2 (6 bases). Trimming took off 8 bases at V and 1 base at J, with 8 bases between the two ends. This CDR3 comprises 13 residues. CDR1 is SEHNR, CDR2 FQNEAQ, per germline (reference sequence). The CDR3 bases are TGTGCCAGCGGGCGGGAGAACACCGGGGAGCTGTTTTTT. Translated: CASGRENTGELFF.

The chain employs TRBV19 and TRBJ1-6, with D perhaps TRBD1 (6 bases). This CDR3 has 16 residues. In germline, CDR1 is LNHDA, CDR2 SQIVND (reference sequence). V shed 6 bases and J shed 0 bases, with 12 bases lying between them. Written as DNA, the CDR3 is TGTGCCAGTAGCACTACAGGGAGCTCCTATAATTCACCCCTCCACTTT. Translated, it gives CASSTTGSSYNSPLHF.

This sequence joins TRBV7-7 and TRBJ2-5; 10 bases align to TRBD1. J was trimmed by 5 bases and V by 5 bases; bases with no gene match: 11. Per the germline V gene, CDR1 is SSHAT and CDR2 is FNYEAQ (reference sequence). The CDR3 totals 16 residues. For the CDR3, the DNA is TGTGCCAGCAGCCAAACCGGGACAGGGGTTGGGGAGACCCAGTACTTC. Translation: CASSQTGTGVGETQYF.